This T cell receptor (beta chain) was captured in a study of blood T cells in healthy people across ages. Study outcomes and limitations: Among long-lived donors, naive CD4+ cells were more numerous and diversity higher than in aged donors.

Alongside a J-beta primer mix, a sample-barcoded 5' primer served in a second PCR lasting roughly 6 to 12 cycles. TCRdb recomputed calls from the 5' RACE reads with MiXCR, one row per CDR3 protein. The sample consists of roughly 900,000 distinct CDR3 sequences, 45% to 50% of them appearing once. They isolated at least 6 million PBMCs from each sample. The CDR3 extends over 16 amino acids. The ends were cut back, 8 bases at V and 2 bases at J, with 20 bases in the middle. Looked up from germline, CDR1 is LNHNV and CDR2 is YYDKDF (reference sequence). As for this clonotype: The antigen is undetermined.

This TCR came from a man in his thirties or forties in good health. The rearrangement joins TRBV15 to TRBJ2-3; D may be TRBD2 (6 bases). Sample: blood. The chain's CDR3 is CATFPGTRGPTDTQYF. CDR3 DNA sequence: TGTGCCACCTTCCCCGGGACGCGGGGCCCCACAGATACGCAGTATTTT. The full variable domain, in which reference TRBV15 and TRBJ2-3 provide the parts outside the CDR3, is DAMVIQNPRYQVTQFGKPVTLSCSQTLNHNVMYWYQQKSSQAPKLLFHYYDKDFNNEADTPDNFQSRRPNTSFCFLDIRSPGLGDTAMYLCATFPGTRGPTDTQYFGPGTRLTVL.